This is a list of T cell receptor beta chains from one sample in a study of T cell responses to AZD1222 COVID-19 vaccine. The protocol was immunoSEQ multiplex PCR, while the TCRdb copy is restricted to in-frame clones and leaves out a portion. The sample lists about 86,000 clones, around nine tenths occurring once. The sample was peripheral blood, taken on day 0 of AZD1222 vaccination. The receptor source for this set is an adult in good health. Both conserved end residues are part of each CDR3. Some rows mark clone size as missing; the rest say once, few, many or name a class of expanded clone.

size,V,J,length,CDR3
-,TRBV29-1,TRBJ1-1,14,CSARYRGRNTEAFF
few,TRBV14,TRBJ2-1,11,CASSQANEQFF
-,TRBV19,TRBJ2-2,16,CASSSLRTSGGGELFF
-,TRBV3-1/TRBV3-2,TRBJ1-1,14,CASRPQTLNTEAFF
-,TRBV5-1,TRBJ2-5,13,CASSLDRPGTQYF
-,TRBV7-8,TRBJ1-5,16,CASSLMPSGQSQPQHF
-,TRBV25-1,TRBJ1-2,12,CASTRQGYGYTF
-,TRBV30,TRBJ2-7,14,CAWSVSGAAYEQYF
few,TRBV28,TRBJ1-2,13,CASSLEHNYGYTF
-,TRBV6-4,TRBJ2-3,18,CVQQPDYDNRASTDTQYF
-,TRBV24-1,TRBJ2-4,18,CATSDDSGGEGFKNIQYF
-,TRBV5-8,TRBJ2-7,13,CASSIDREYEQYF
-,TRBV7-6,TRBJ2-7,17,CASSPGTSGPFSYEQYF
-,TRBV3-1/TRBV3-2,TRBJ1-4,16,CASSQEGQGIYEKLFF
once,TRBV18,TRBJ1-1,17,CASSVRGQGPMNTEAFF
-,TRBV6-5,TRBJ1-5,15,CASSPGTALNQPQHF